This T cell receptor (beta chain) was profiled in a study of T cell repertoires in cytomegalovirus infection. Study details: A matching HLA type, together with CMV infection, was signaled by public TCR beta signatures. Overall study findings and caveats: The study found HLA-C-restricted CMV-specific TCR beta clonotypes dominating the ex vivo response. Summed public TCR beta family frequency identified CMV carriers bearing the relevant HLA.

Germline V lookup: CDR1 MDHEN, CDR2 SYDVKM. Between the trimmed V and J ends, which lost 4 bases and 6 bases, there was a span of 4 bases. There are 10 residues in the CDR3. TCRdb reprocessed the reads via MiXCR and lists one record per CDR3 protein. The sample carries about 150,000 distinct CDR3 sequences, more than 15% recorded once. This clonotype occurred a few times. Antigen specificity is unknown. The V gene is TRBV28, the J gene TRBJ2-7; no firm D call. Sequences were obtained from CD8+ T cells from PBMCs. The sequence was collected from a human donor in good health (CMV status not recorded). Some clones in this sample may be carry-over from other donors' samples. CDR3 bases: TGTGCCAGCAGTTCATCCGAGCAGTACTTC. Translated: CASSSSEQYF.